This T cell receptor (beta chain) was identified during a study of cytomegalovirus exposure and HLA in healthy donors. The CDR3 is 14 residues long. Per germline, CDR1 LGHNA and CDR2 YNFKEQ. The J segment lost 7 bases and the V segment lost 4 bases, leaving 7 bases of the junction unmatched. As concerns this clone: What it binds is not known.

With 60 Vbeta and 13 Jbeta primers, the PCR was carried out. This table comes from immunoSEQ multiplex PCR, and its TCRdb copy is limited to in-frame clones, with some not included. The data show roughly 180,000 clones, 77% seen once. General study results and limits: Later analysis suggested links between common viral pathogens and several top significant clusters.

The sample consisted of PBMCs. The source of this sequence is an older woman in good health and CMV-seropositive. J is TRBJ1-1 and V is TRBV4-2; TRBD1 aligns across 9 bases. This CDR3 reads CASSPRQGVGEAFF. CDR3 bases: TGTGCCAGCAGCCCGAGACAGGGGGTCGGTGAAGCTTTCTTT.